This T cell receptor beta chain was observed in a study of blood T cells in healthy people across ages. Study outcomes and limitations: Older age coincided with a roughly linear decline in TCR beta diversity per million T cells. Expanded clonotype shifts may have been confounded, as the donors had an unknown CMV status. Unsorted PBMC input precluded a conclusive naive versus antigen-experienced comparison.

The second PCR ran about 6 to 12 cycles with a sample-barcoded 5' primer and J-beta primers. TCRdb recomputed calls from the 5' RACE reads with MiXCR, one row per CDR3 protein. This sample carries 720,000 or so distinct CDR3 sequences, around two fifths of them seen once, and the ten largest clones take 25% to 35%. This clonotype was found a few times. Its antigen is not known. Every donor provided 9.5 to 10 milliliters of peripheral blood. Germline-derived CDR1 and CDR2 are MNHEY and SVGAGI. This CDR3 is 15 amino acids long. Losses at the gene ends were 2 bases for V and 0 bases for J; bases not matched to a gene: 1.

Sample: blood. V and J are TRBV6-5 and TRBJ2-1; TRBD2 aligns across 7 bases. The clonotype was recovered from a man aged 80 or over in good health. DNA for the CDR3: TGTGCCAGCAGTTACATAGCGGGCTCCTACAATGAGCAGTTCTTC. Translating it yields CASSYIAGSYNEQFF.